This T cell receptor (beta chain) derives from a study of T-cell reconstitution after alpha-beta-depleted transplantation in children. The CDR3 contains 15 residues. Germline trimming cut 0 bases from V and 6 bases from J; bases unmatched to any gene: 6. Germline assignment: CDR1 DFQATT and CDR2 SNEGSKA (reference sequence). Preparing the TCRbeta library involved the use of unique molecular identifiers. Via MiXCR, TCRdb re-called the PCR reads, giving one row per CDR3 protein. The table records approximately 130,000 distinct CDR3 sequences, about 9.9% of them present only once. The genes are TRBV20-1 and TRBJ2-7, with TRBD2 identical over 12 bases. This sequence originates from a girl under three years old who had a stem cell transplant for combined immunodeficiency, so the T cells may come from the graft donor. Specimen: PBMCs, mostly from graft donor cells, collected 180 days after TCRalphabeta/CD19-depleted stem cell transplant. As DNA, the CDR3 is TGCAGTGCTAGAGATACCGGGACTAGCGGGTTCGAGCAGTACTTC. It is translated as CSARDTGTSGFEQYF.